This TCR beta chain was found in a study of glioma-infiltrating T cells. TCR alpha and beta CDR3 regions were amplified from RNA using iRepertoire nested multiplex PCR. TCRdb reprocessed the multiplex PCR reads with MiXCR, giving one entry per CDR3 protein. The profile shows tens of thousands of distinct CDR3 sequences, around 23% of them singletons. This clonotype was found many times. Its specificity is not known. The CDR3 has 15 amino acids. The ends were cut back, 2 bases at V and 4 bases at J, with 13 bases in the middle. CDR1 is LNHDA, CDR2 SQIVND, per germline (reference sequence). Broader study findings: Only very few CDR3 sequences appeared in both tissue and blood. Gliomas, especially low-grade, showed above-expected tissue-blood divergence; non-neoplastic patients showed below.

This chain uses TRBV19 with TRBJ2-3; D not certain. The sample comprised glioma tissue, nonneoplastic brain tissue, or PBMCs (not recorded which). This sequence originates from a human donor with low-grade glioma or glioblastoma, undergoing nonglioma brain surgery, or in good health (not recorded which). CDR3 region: CASSINWNAADTQYF. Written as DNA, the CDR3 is TGTGCCAGTAGTATAAATTGGAACGCCGCAGATACGCAGTATTTT.